The T cell receptor beta chain described here comes from a study of cytomegalovirus exposure and HLA in healthy donors. Notes on this clone: Its cognate antigen is unknown.

Overall study results and limits: In vitro confirmation showed a few CMV-associated chains to be CMV antigen specific. The study dropped some indistinguishable V segments, TRBV6-2 and TRBV6-3 among them. Analysis was carried out at a later point, and it linked a missense DCLRE1C variant to TCR beta V- and J-gene trimming.

It was with 60 Vbeta and 13 Jbeta primers that the PCR ran. Generated by immunoSEQ multiplex PCR, the TCRdb table keeps only in-frame clones and is missing some. The sample data list 180,000 or so clones. Healthy bone marrow donors supplied every sample. The V end lost 0 bases, the J end lost 6 bases, and 9 bases lay between the germline ends. Per the germline V gene, CDR1 is MNHEY and CDR2 is SVGAGI. This CDR3 is built from 13 residues. Material for sequencing was PBMCs. J is TRBJ2-7 and V is TRBV6-5, with D possibly TRBD2 on 7 matching bases. The TCR originated in a boy aged 5-17 years in good health and CMV-seronegative. CDR3 sequence reads: CASSYSGGPEQYF. CDR3 sequence (DNA): TGTGCCAGCAGTTACTCGGGGGGGCCCGAGCAGTACTTC.